The source of this T cell receptor beta chain is a study of T cell repertoires in cytomegalovirus infection (dated by TCRdb to the late 2010s). Study-level background: The HLA type of each donor mattered for the analysis, because public TCR beta signatures pointed to carriage of CMV infection along with the matching HLA type. Summary of the overall study and its limitations: The ex vivo response was dominated by HLA-C-restricted CMV-specific TCR beta clonotypes, which also provided the single most frequent clonotype in two of eight donors. Carriers of CMV infection plus the relevant HLA type were discriminated by the cumulative frequency of public TCR beta family members in the study cohort and in an independent 352-donor cohort.

Sequencing relied on an Illumina HiSeq 1500. TCRdb reanalyzed the raw reads on its own, using fastp at Q25 for trimming and MiXCR for clone calling, and kept in-frame beta chains. Identical CDR3 proteins give one entry, which carries the most common genes and DNA. The sample table contains approximately 500,000 distinct CDR3 sequences; only one count was recorded for approximately 15% of them. The ten largest clones take up roughly a quarter of the sample. This clonotype was observed many times. Its recognized antigen is unknown. Nothing much larger sits one base from this clone, and base qualities are not available. V trim: 1 base; J trim: 4 bases; unmatched bases: 5. Based on the germline V gene, the CDR1 and CDR2 sequences are MNHNS and SASEGT. The CDR3, cysteine through phenylalanine, is 15 amino acids long. The sequence is cut down to CDR3 DNA, 45 bases in frame from base 1.

The source is a human donor in good health (CMV status not recorded). Some clones in this sample may be carry-over from other donors' samples. What was sequenced was CD8+ T cells from PBMCs. The chain is encoded by TRBV6-1 joined to TRBJ2-5; 8 junctional bases match TRBD2. The DNA sequence is TGTGCCAGCAGTGAAGAGGTAGCGGGGTCAGAGACCCAGTACTTC. It translates as CASSEEVAGSETQYF.